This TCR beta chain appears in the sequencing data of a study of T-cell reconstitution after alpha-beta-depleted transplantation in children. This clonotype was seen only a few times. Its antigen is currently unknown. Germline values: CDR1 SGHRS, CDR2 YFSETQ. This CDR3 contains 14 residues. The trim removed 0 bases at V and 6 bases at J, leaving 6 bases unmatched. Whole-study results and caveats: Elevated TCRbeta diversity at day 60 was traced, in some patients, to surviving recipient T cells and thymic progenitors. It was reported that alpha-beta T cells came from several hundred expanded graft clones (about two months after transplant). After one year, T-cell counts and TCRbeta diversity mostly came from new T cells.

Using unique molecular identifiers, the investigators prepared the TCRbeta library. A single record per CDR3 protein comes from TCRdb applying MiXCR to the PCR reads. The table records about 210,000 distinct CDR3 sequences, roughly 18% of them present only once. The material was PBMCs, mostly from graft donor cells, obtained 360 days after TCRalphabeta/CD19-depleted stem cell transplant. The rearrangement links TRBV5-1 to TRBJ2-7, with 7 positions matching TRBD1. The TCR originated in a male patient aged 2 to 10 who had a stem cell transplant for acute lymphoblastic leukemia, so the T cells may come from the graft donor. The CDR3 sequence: CASSLEVRGCEQYF. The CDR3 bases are TGCGCCAGCAGCTTGGAGGTCAGGGGGTGCGAGCAGTACTTC.